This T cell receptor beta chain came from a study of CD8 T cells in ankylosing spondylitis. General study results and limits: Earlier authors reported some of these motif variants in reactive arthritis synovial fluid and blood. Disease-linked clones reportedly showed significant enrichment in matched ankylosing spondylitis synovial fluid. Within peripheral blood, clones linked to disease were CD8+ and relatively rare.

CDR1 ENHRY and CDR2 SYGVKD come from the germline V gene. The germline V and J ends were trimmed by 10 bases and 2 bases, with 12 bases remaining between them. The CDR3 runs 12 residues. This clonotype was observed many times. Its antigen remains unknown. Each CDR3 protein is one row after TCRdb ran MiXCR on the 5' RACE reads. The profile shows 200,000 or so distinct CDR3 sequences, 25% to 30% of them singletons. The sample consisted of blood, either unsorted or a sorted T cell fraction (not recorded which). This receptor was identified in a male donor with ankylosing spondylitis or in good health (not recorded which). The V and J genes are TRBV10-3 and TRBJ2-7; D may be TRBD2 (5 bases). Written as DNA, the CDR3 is TGTGCCAGCGCGACGGGAACCTACGAGCAGTACTTC. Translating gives CASATGTYEQYF.